Following are 3 T cell receptor beta chains from one sample sequenced in a study of blood T cell repertoires in COVID-19. This table comes from immunoSEQ multiplex PCR, and its TCRdb copy is limited to in-frame clones, with some not included. Of some 47,000 clones listed, 90% were seen once; the top ten hold under 6.5%. Specimen: peripheral blood. The receptors stem from a man in his sixties or seventies with acute or convalescent COVID-19.

V is TRBV4-1 and J is TRBJ1-5; TRBD1 matches 12 bases. The CDR3 covers 18 residues. Per the germline V gene, CDR1 is MGHRA and CDR2 is YSYEKL. J was trimmed by 0 bases and V by 4 bases; bases with no gene match: 7. The CDR3 coding sequence is TGCGCCAGCAGCCCCCGGGACAGGGGGCTCGATAGCAATCAGCCCCAGCATTTT. Translation gives CASSPRDRGLDSNQPQHF.

The gene calls are TRBV19 and TRBJ1-2; maybe TRBD1 (6 bases). Germline V CDR1 and CDR2: LNHDA, SQIVND (reference sequence). The ends were cut back, 6 bases at V and 7 bases at J, with 12 bases in the middle. CDR3 length: 12 residues. DNA for the CDR3: TGTGCCAGTAGGCAGACAGGCCGTGGCTACACCTTC. Protein product: CASRQTGRGYTF.

This chain connects TRBV19 to TRBJ2-2; perhaps TRBD2 as D (5 bases). The germline V gene encodes CDR1 LNHDA and CDR2 SQIVND (reference sequence). V lost 2 bases to trimming and J lost 4 bases, with 5 bases between them. The CDR3 consists of 13 residues. CDR3 residues: CASSIRGTGELFF. The CDR3 coding sequence is TGTGCCAGTAGTATACGGGGCACCGGGGAGCTGTTTTTT.